A single sample gave rise to the 14 T cell receptor beta chains below, sequenced in a study of OX40 agonist ivuxolimab in advanced cancers. Clones were read by immunoSEQ multiplex PCR, and TCRdb kept only the in-frame ones, dropping some. The table records 100,000 or so clones, roughly four fifths of them present only once. The input for sequencing was CD4+ or CD8+ T cells sorted from blood, taken in a trial of the OX40 agonist ivuxolimab. Receptors were obtained from an adult with an advanced solid tumor such as melanoma, head and neck, liver or kidney cancer.

The chain is built from TRBV7-9 and TRBJ1-1, with 9 bases lining up with TRBD1. The germline V gene encodes CDR1 SEHNR and CDR2 FQNEAQ (reference sequence). The CDR3 consists of 15 residues. V gave up 1 base and J gave up 6 bases; unmatched junction bases: 6. This CDR3 reads CASSLGGTGTAEAFF. CDR3 in DNA: TGTGCCAGCAGCTTAGGGGGGACAGGGACCGCTGAAGCTTTCTTT.

The J gene is TRBJ1-5, the V gene TRBV6-1; D may be TRBD1 (5 bases). Germline V CDR1 and CDR2: MNHNS, SASEGT. The CDR3 spans 16 residues. V shed 3 bases and J shed 2 bases, with 14 bases lying between them. The CDR3 loop is CASSDLGGVRNQPQHF. The CDR3 region has the DNA TGTGCCAGCAGTGACCTGGGAGGGGTACGCAATCAGCCCCAGCATTTT.

This chain uses TRBV6-4 with TRBJ2-2, with a possible D match to TRBD1 (6 bases). The V and J ends lost 4 bases and 6 bases respectively, with 12 bases between them. The CDR3 has 14 residues. CDR1 is MRHNA and CDR2 is SNTAGT in the germline V gene. In DNA form, the CDR3 reads TGTGCCAGCAGTGCGACCTGGACAGCCGGGGAGCTGTTTTTT. Amino acid sequence: CASSATWTAGELFF.

The count of this clone is one. V is TRBV27 and J is TRBJ2-7; the D call may be TRBD1 or TRBD2 (6 bases each). Germline V gene lookup returns CDR1 MNHEY and CDR2 SMNVEV (reference sequence). The V end was cut by 5 bases, the J end by 12 bases, with 20 bases between. The CDR3 sequence is 13 residues long. The CDR3 protein is CASSPPGPGGRYF. The CDR3 nucleotides are TGTGCCAGCAGTCCTCCCGGCCCCGGGGGCCGGTACTTC.

The chain recombines TRBV5-4 with TRBJ2-1, with D possibly being TRBD1 or TRBD2 (5 bases each). Germline CDR1 SGHNT, CDR2 YYREEE (reference sequence). Trimming cost V 0 bases and J 7 bases, with 14 bases left between them. The CDR3 has 15 residues. CDR3 region: CASSLGRAEGNEQFF. CDR3 sequence (DNA): TGTGCCAGCAGCTTGGGCAGGGCCGAGGGGAATGAGCAGTTCTTC.

The chain is built from TRBV14 and TRBJ1-1; D might be TRBD1 (5 bases). This CDR3 region has 16 residues. V lost 3 bases, J lost 0 bases, and 14 bases lay in between. Germline CDR1 and CDR2: SGHDN and FVKESK. CDR3 residues: CASSHPFDSLNTEAFF. In DNA form, the CDR3 reads TGTGCCAGCAGCCATCCCTTTGACAGCCTGAACACTGAAGCTTTCTTT.

This clone came up once. This chain uses TRBV5-1 with TRBJ1-2; 9 positions match TRBD1. The junction had 8 bases not matched to a gene; V was cut back by 2 bases and J by 6 bases. Germline CDR1 is SGHRS and CDR2 is YFSETQ. The CDR3 contains 15 residues. The CDR3 sequence is CASSFSGTGKDGYTF. CDR3 DNA sequence: TGCGCCAGCAGCTTTTCCGGGACAGGGAAGGATGGCTACACCTTC.

CDR3 in DNA: TGTGCCAGCCTGGACGGGAACACCGGGGAGCTGTTTTTT. Translated: CASLDGNTGELFF. This chain joins TRBV6-6 and TRBJ2-2; D is uncertain. The CDR3 is 13 residues long. Germline V gene data show CDR1 as MNHNY and CDR2 as SVGAGI (reference sequence). V was trimmed by 8 bases and J by 1 base, leaving 8 bases between them.

This clone appeared once. The V call is TRBV6-1, the J call TRBJ1-5; D gene uncertain. This CDR3 is 15 amino acids long. Germline V gives CDR1 MNHNS, CDR2 SASEGT. Deletions cut 6 bases from V and 0 bases from J, with 12 bases between. CDR3 sequence reads: CASRFEGYSNQPQHF. The CDR3 DNA reads as TGTGCCAGCAGGTTTGAAGGATATAGCAATCAGCCCCAGCATTTT.

The J gene is TRBJ2-7, the V gene TRBV5-6; the D gene is possibly TRBD2 (7 bases). The CDR3 has 13 amino acids. V dropped 3 bases and J dropped 5 bases, with 12 bases sitting between them. Germline loops: CDR1 SGHDT, CDR2 YYEEEE. DNA for the CDR3: TGTGCCAGCAGCTGGGGGGGCCGGGACGAGCAGTACTTC. Its protein is CASSWGGRDEQYF.

The chain employs TRBV29-1 and TRBJ2-6, with D perhaps matching TRBD1 (6 bases). CDR1 and CDR2 (germline): SQVTM, ANQGSEA. This CDR3 is 14 amino acids long. As DNA, the CDR3 is TGCAACTGTCACAGGGTTCGTGGGGCCAACGTCCTGACTTTC. Encoded protein: CNCHRVRGANVLTF.

The gene calls are TRBV7-9 and TRBJ1-2; 10 nucleotides line up with TRBD1. V gave up 5 bases and J gave up 8 bases; unmatched junction bases: 2. CDR3 length: 12 amino acids. Germline V CDR1 and CDR2: SEHNR, FQNEAQ (reference sequence). CDR3 DNA sequence: TGTGCCAGCAGCGGGACAGGGGACGGCTACACCTTC. Protein: CASSGTGDGYTF.

The chain has TRBV5-1 and TRBJ2-2, with D possibly being TRBD2 (6 bases). There are 14 residues in the CDR3. V was cut by 2 bases and J by 4 bases, with 9 bases left in between. The germline V gene has CDR1 SGHRS and CDR2 YFSETQ. The CDR3 spells CASSLGRGTGELFF. CDR3 nucleotides: TGCGCCAGCAGCTTAGGGCGGGGCACCGGGGAGCTGTTTTTT.

In its sample, this clone was seen many times. This chain links TRBV10-3 with TRBJ2-7, with 11 bases matching TRBD2. Unmatched junction bases numbered 9, after V lost 3 bases and J lost 5 bases. CDR1 and CDR2 from the germline V gene are ENHRY and SYGVKD. The length of the CDR3 is 16 residues. CDR3 region: CAISETSGSTPNEQYF. As DNA, the CDR3 is TGTGCCATCAGTGAAACTAGCGGGAGCACCCCCAACGAGCAGTACTTC.